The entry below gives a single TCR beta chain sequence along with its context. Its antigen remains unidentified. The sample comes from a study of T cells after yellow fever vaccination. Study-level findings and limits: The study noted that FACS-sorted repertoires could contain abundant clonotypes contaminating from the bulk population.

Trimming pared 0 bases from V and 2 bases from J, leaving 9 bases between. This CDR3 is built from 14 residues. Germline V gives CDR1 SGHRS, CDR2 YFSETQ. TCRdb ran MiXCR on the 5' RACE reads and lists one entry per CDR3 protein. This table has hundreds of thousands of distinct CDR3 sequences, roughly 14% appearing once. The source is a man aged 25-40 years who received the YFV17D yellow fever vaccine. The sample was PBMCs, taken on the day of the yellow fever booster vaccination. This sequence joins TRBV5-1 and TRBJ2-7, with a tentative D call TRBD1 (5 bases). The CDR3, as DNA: TGCGCCAGCAGCTTGGACAGGAGAACCTACGAGCAGTACTTC. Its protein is CASSLDRRTYEQYF.